The 11 T cell receptor beta chains below were found in one sample sequenced in a study of blood T cell repertoires in COVID-19. Sequencing was performed with immunoSEQ multiplex PCR; in TCRdb, only in-frame clones are kept and a portion is missing. The sample has about 250,000 clones; approximately 90% are singletons. The sample was peripheral blood. The receptors stem from a woman in her twenties or thirties with COVID-19, enrolled during active disease.

This chain links TRBV25-1 with TRBJ1-5; D uncertain. Trimming took off 3 bases at V and 10 bases at J, with 13 bases between the two ends. The CDR3 is 13 residues long. CDR1 and CDR2 from the germline V gene are MGHDK and SYGVNS. The CDR3 loop reads CASSDLEARPQHF. The CDR3, as DNA: TGTGCCAGCAGTGATCTTGAAGCGAGACCCCAGCATTTT.

The chain has TRBV27 and TRBJ1-1, with 9 nucleotides matching TRBD1. This CDR3 is built from 15 residues. The junction had 9 bases not matched to a gene; V was cut back by 6 bases and J by 4 bases. Germline V gene data show CDR1 as MNHEY and CDR2 as SMNVEV (reference sequence). The CDR3 here is CASRDRGGSLTEAFF. In nucleotides, the CDR3 is TGTGCCAGCAGAGACAGGGGGGGTTCTCTCACTGAAGCTTTCTTT.

This sequence joins TRBV27 and TRBJ2-1; 7 bases agree with TRBD1. Per the germline V gene, CDR1 is MNHEY and CDR2 is SMNVEV (reference sequence). V was clipped by 5 bases and J by 8 bases; unmatched bases: 15. This CDR3 is 16 amino acids long. The CDR3 DNA reads as TGTGCCAGCAGTCCCGACCGGGACAGAACATACGATGAGCAGTTCTTC. It yields the protein CASSPDRDRTYDEQFF.

This clone has just a few counts. The chain is built from TRBV2 and TRBJ2-7; D call uncertain. Trimming removed 8 bases from V and 4 bases from J, with 12 bases in between. This CDR3 contains 12 residues. Germline CDR1 SNHLY, CDR2 FYNNEI. CDR3 bases: TGTGCCAGCCGTCAGACAAAATACGAGCAGTACTTC. It codes for CASRQTKYEQYF. Supplemented by reference TRBV2 and TRBJ2-7, the full variable domain reads EPEVTQTPSHQVTQMGQEVILRCVPISNHLYFYWYRQILGQKVEFLVSFYNNEISEKSEIFDDQFSVERPDGSNFTLKIRSTKLEDSAMYFCASRQTKYEQYFGPGTRLTVT.

The chain uses TRBV5-1 and TRBJ2-3; 10 bases align to TRBD2. V lost 3 bases to trimming and J lost 4 bases; unmatched junction nucleotides: 11. Germline CDR1 reads SGHRS; CDR2 reads YFSETQ. CDR3 length: 17 amino acids. CDR3 bases: TGCGCCAGCAGCTCTGCGATAGCGGGAGGTTGGGCAGATACGCAGTATTTT. Translated, it gives CASSSAIAGGWADTQYF.

The V gene is TRBV2, the J gene TRBJ1-1; 7 nucleotides match TRBD1. The CDR3 loop spans 13 amino acids. The V gene's germline CDR1 is SNHLY and CDR2 FYNNEI. Trimming at V came to 10 bases and at J to 1 base, leaving 6 bases not matched to a gene. The CDR3 spells CATSRDRNTEAFF. As DNA, the CDR3 is TGTGCCACTTCACGGGACAGGAACACTGAAGCTTTCTTT.

Here the CDR3 DNA reads TGTGCCAGCAGCTTAGTAGCGGGGGTCGGGACCCAGTACTTC. This gives the protein CASSLVAGVGTQYF. V usage is TRBV7-8 and J usage is TRBJ2-5; 9 positions match TRBD2. CDR3 length: 14 amino acids. Germline lookup yields CDR1 SGHVS and CDR2 FQNEAQ. With 1 base clipped from V and 7 bases from J, the junction kept 4 bases outside the gene matches.

The chain joins TRBV6-5 to TRBJ1-1; 9 bases agree with TRBD1. The CDR3 is made up of 15 amino acids. Germline V gene data show CDR1 as MNHEY and CDR2 as SVGAGI. J gave up 4 bases and V 5 bases, and 8 bases lay outside the gene matches. CDR3 protein: CASSPPGTGSTEAFF. In DNA, the CDR3 is TGTGCCAGCAGTCCTCCGGGGACAGGGAGCACTGAAGCTTTCTTT.

The chain is built from TRBV29-1 and TRBJ1-3, with 7 positions matching TRBD1. Germline lookup yields CDR1 SQVTM and CDR2 ANQGSEA. CDR3 length equals 16 residues. With V trimmed by 0 bases and J by 2 bases, 7 bases remained unmatched. The CDR3 DNA reads TGCAGCGTTGAAGATCAAGGGGGCCCGCCTGGAAACACCATATATTTT. Its protein product is CSVEDQGGPPGNTIYF.

The chain recombines TRBV5-1 with TRBJ2-2; 7 bases fit TRBD1. Germline-derived CDR1 and CDR2 are SGHRS and YFSETQ. The CDR3 is 15 amino acids. The trim removed 6 bases at V and 5 bases at J, leaving 10 bases unmatched. This CDR3 reads CASTQRQGDTGELFF. The CDR3 DNA sequence: TGCGCCAGCACCCAAAGACAGGGAGATACCGGGGAGCTGTTTTTT.

The chain couples TRBV2 to TRBJ1-3; D call uncertain. The CDR3 is made up of 15 amino acids. Trimming left V 5 bases short and J 0 bases short, with 11 bases between. Germline V gene lookup returns CDR1 SNHLY and CDR2 FYNNEI. CDR3 region: CASSLAASSGNTIYF. The CDR3 bases are TGTGCCAGCAGTCTAGCAGCGAGCTCTGGAAACACCATATATTTT.